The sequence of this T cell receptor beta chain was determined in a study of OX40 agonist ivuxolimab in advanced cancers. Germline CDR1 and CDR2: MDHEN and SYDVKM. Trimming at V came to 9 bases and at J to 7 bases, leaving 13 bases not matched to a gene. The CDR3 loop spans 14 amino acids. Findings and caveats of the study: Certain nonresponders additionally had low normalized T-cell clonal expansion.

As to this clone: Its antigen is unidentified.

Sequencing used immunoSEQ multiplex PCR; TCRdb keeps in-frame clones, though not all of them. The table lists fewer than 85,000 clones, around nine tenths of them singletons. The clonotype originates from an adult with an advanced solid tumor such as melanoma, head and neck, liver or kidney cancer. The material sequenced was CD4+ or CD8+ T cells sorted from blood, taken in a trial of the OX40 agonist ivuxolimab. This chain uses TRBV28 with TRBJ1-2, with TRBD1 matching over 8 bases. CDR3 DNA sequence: TGTGCCAGTAAAACAGGGGGTGTCGGTCGTGGCTACACCTTC. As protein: CASKTGGVGRGYTF.